One sample yielded the 26 T cell receptor beta chains listed below, sequenced in a study of T cells in Graves' hyperthyroidism and ophthalmopathy. What was amplified from RNA transcripts were TCR beta CDR3 regions. A first-round RT-PCR of the TCR CDR3 used the HTBI primer set. Via MiXCR, TCRdb re-called the multiplex PCR reads, giving one row per CDR3 protein. The sample holds around 350,000 distinct CDR3 sequences, about 15% seen once. The sample consisted of blood. The receptors were gathered from a woman aged 55-69 years with Graves' ophthalmopathy.

The table lists this clonotype with many counts. The genes are TRBV18 and TRBJ1-5; D gene unclear. The germline gives CDR1 KGHSH, CDR2 LQKENI. The CDR3 covers 15 residues. The V end was cut by 4 bases, the J end by 5 bases, with 15 bases between. The CDR3 DNA reads as TGTGCCAGCTCACAAACGGACCCTGGCCATCAGCCCCAGCATTTT. Encoded protein: CASSQTDPGHQPQHF.

This clonotype was picked up many times. This chain uses TRBV24-1 with TRBJ2-3; no reliable D call. Germline loops: CDR1 KGHDR, CDR2 SFDVKD. The ends were cut back, 4 bases at V and 3 bases at J, with 10 bases in the middle. The CDR3 loop spans 14 amino acids. The CDR3 nucleotides are TGTGCCACCAGTGACTCCCGGGCTACAGATACGCAGTATTTT. Its translation is CATSDSRATDTQYF.

In its sample, this clonotype was seen a few times. The chain uses TRBV5-4 and TRBJ2-1; 14 bases are shared with TRBD2. The CDR3 totals 17 residues. Losses at the gene ends were 4 bases for V and 6 bases for J; bases not matched to a gene: 9. The germline CDR1 and CDR2 sequences are SGHNT and YYREEE (reference sequence). The CDR3 nucleotides read TGTGCCAGCAGCCCAGGGACTAGCGGGAGTATTACCAATGAGCAGTTCTTC. Its translation is CASSPGTSGSITNEQFF.

The table lists this clonotype with many counts. This sequence joins TRBV19 and TRBJ1-1; D is undetermined. There are 12 residues in the CDR3. Germline V gene data show CDR1 as LNHDA and CDR2 as SQIVND (reference sequence). Trimming took 2 bases from V and 5 from J, leaving 6 bases between them. CDR3 DNA sequence: TGTGCCAGTAGTATATCGAGGACTGAAGCTTTCTTT. The encoded protein is CASSISRTEAFF.

The chain uses TRBV6-1 and TRBJ2-1, with 7 bases that match TRBD1. V was clipped by 7 bases and J by 14 bases; unmatched bases: 17. The germline V gene has CDR1 MNHNS and CDR2 SASEGT. The CDR3 length is 14 residues. The CDR3 region has the DNA TGTGCCAGCACTCCCGAAGACAGGGTTCTCTTGGAGTTCTTC. The encoded protein is CASTPEDRVLLEFF.

This clonotype was seen many times. The CDR3 DNA follows: TGTGCCAGCAGTTCCCCCGGTAGTAGCGGGAGTCGGGCCGGGGAGCTGTTTTTT. The encoded protein is CASSSPGSSGSRAGELFF. The V gene is TRBV28, the J gene TRBJ2-2; 9 bases match TRBD2. CDR3 length: 18 amino acids. V lost 4 bases to trimming and J lost 6 bases; unmatched junction nucleotides: 15. Germline V gene sequence: CDR1 MDHEN, CDR2 SYDVKM.

This clonotype showed up many times. The chain couples TRBV28 to TRBJ1-6; 9 bases map to TRBD1. The junction had 11 bases not matched to a gene; V was cut back by 3 bases and J by 8 bases. This CDR3 has 17 amino acids. The V gene's germline CDR1 is MDHEN and CDR2 SYDVKM. This CDR3 reads CASSFAQTGGGHSPLHF. The DNA for the CDR3 is TGTGCCAGCAGTTTCGCCCAGACAGGGGGTGGACATTCACCCCTCCACTTT.

J is TRBJ2-2 and V is TRBV19; D perhaps matches TRBD1 (5 bases). Trimming took 6 bases from V and 0 from J, leaving 17 bases between them. The CDR3 is 17 amino acids. From germline, CDR1 is LNHDA and CDR2 SQIVND (reference sequence). The CDR3 sequence: CASRSPPATANTGELFF. The CDR3 DNA is TGTGCCAGTAGGAGCCCCCCGGCGACAGCGAACACCGGGGAGCTGTTTTTT.

The chain employs TRBV7-6 and TRBJ1-5; 7 positions agree with TRBD1. The CDR3 is 16 amino acids. V was pared by 1 base and J by 5 bases, with 8 bases of the junction left unmatched. From germline, CDR1 is SGHVS and CDR2 FNYEAQ. The CDR3, as DNA: TGTGCCAGCAGCTTAGTGAGACAGGGCCGCGATCAGCCCCAGCATTTT. Translating it yields CASSLVRQGRDQPQHF. Full variable domain (missing parts from reference TRBV7-6 and TRBJ1-5): GAGVSQSPRYKVTKRGQDVALRCDPISGHVSLYWYRQALGQGPEFLTYFNYEAQQDKSGLPNDRFSAERPEGSISTLTIQRTEQRDSAMYRCASSLVRQGRDQPQHFGDGTRLSIL.

This clonotype was seen many times. The J gene is TRBJ2-5, the V gene TRBV7-9; the match to TRBD2 covers 13 bases. Unmatched junction bases numbered 3, after V lost 1 base and J lost 1 base. Germline V gene sequence: CDR1 SEHNR, CDR2 FQNEAQ (reference sequence). CDR3 length: 17 residues. The CDR3 nucleotides are TGTGCCAGCAGCTTAGGTGGACTAGCGGGAGCCCAAGAGACCCAGTACTTC. Translating it yields CASSLGGLAGAQETQYF.

This clonotype has more than one count but fewer than ten. This chain uses TRBV27 with TRBJ1-6, with 8 positions matching TRBD1. This CDR3 is built from 16 residues. Trimming at V came to 6 bases and at J to 7 bases, leaving 11 bases not matched to a gene. CDR1 and CDR2 (germline): MNHEY, SMNVEV (reference sequence). The CDR3 protein is CASSLRTRQGNSPLHF. The CDR3 region has the DNA TGTGCCAGCAGCCTACGGACACGACAGGGGAATTCACCCCTCCACTTT.

The J gene is TRBJ1-1, the V gene TRBV7-2, with D possibly TRBD1 on 5 matching bases. Trimming took off 1 base at V and 4 bases at J, with 10 bases between the two ends. Germline V lookup: CDR1 SGHTA, CDR2 FQGNSA. The CDR3 length is 14 residues. The CDR3 is CASSLEGLGTEAFF. The CDR3 DNA is TGTGCCAGCAGCTTAGAGGGGTTGGGCACTGAAGCTTTCTTT. Based on the CDR3 plus reference TRBV7-2 and TRBJ1-1, the full variable domain is GAGVSQSPSNKVTEKGKDVELRCDPISGHTALYWYRQSLGQGLEFLIYFQGNSAPDKSGLPSDRFSAERTGGSVSTLTIQRTQQEDSAVYLCASSLEGLGTEAFFGQGTRLTVV.

The chain couples TRBV12-3 or TRBV12-4 to TRBJ2-5, with TRBD1 matching over 9 bases. The CDR3 consists of 17 residues. The junction had 17 bases not matched to a gene; V was cut back by 4 bases and J by 8 bases. The CDR3 here is CASSSPGGQGGRATQYF. The CDR3 DNA sequence: TGTGCCAGCAGTTCGCCGGGGGGACAGGGTGGAAGAGCTACCCAGTACTTC.

This clonotype was counted only a few times. The J gene is TRBJ1-4, the V gene TRBV5-1, with TRBD1 matching 12 bases. V gave up 4 bases and J gave up 3 bases; unmatched junction bases: 7. This CDR3 region has 17 residues. Germline V gives CDR1 SGHRS, CDR2 YFSETQ. The CDR3 here is CASSPGQGASANEKLFF. As DNA, the CDR3 is TGCGCCAGCAGCCCGGGACAGGGGGCGTCGGCTAATGAAAAACTGTTTTTT.

This chain connects TRBV12-3 or TRBV12-4 to TRBJ1-4, with 7 bases matching TRBD1. The CDR3 consists of 14 residues. Trimming cost V 5 bases and J 6 bases; bases outside gene matches: 6. The CDR3 DNA reads as TGTGCCAGCAGTCCCCAGGGGGTAGATGAAAAACTGTTTTTT. It yields the protein CASSPQGVDEKLFF.

This clonotype was seen many times. The chain has TRBV3-1 and TRBJ1-1; 8 nucleotides line up with TRBD1. Germline V gives CDR1 LGHDT, CDR2 YNNKEL (reference sequence). This CDR3 contains 14 residues. V dropped 4 bases and J dropped 4; count of bases not matched to a gene: 5. The CDR3 region is CASSPGTGFTEAFF. In DNA form, the CDR3 reads TGTGCCAGCAGCCCCGGGACAGGATTCACTGAAGCTTTCTTT.

At least ten counts were recorded for this clonotype. The chain's CDR3 is CASSHPISAGETQYF. In DNA, the CDR3 is TGTGCCAGCAGCCATCCTATCTCTGCAGGAGAGACCCAGTACTTC. This chain uses TRBV7-8 with TRBJ2-5, with D unclear. CDR1 is SGHVS, CDR2 FQNEAQ, per germline. The CDR3 runs to 15 residues. V was shortened by 5 bases and J by 4 bases, with 17 bases between the two germline ends.

In its sample, this clonotype was seen once. The J gene is TRBJ2-1, the V gene TRBV20-1; TRBD1 matches 7 bases. There are 13 residues in the CDR3. The V gene's germline CDR1 is DFQATT and CDR2 SNEGSKA (reference sequence). V shed 2 bases, J shed 8 bases, and the junction held 6 bases outside the gene matches. The DNA of the CDR3 is TGCAGTGCTAGAACTCTAGGGGGCGATGAGCAGTTCTTC. This codes for CSARTLGGDEQFF.

This clonotype was seen at least ten times. The CDR3 protein is CASSESQGIGEQYF. CDR3 sequence (DNA): TGTGCCAGCAGTGAATCTCAGGGGATAGGCGAGCAGTACTTC. The chain carries TRBV2 and TRBJ2-7, with a possible D match to TRBD1 (6 bases). This CDR3 has 14 residues. Germline CDR1 is SNHLY and CDR2 is FYNNEI. V was cut by 2 bases and J by 6 bases, with 14 bases left in between.

J is TRBJ2-1 and V is TRBV5-5; maybe TRBD2 (6 bases). The CDR3 contains 16 residues. V was shortened by 2 bases and J by 0 bases, with 12 bases between the two germline ends. Germline loops: CDR1 SGHKS, CDR2 YYEKEE (reference sequence). As DNA, the CDR3 is TGTGCCAGCAGCTTATCGGGGACTTCCTCCTACAATGAGCAGTTCTTC. Translated: CASSLSGTSSYNEQFF. Looking up the rest from reference TRBV5-5 and TRBJ2-1 gives the full variable domain: DAGVTQSPTHLIKTRGQQVTLRCSPISGHKSVSWYQQVLGQGPQFIFQYYEKEERGRGNFPDRFSARQFPNYSSELNVNALLLGDSALYLCASSLSGTSSYNEQFFGPGTRLTVL.

This clonotype turned up a few times. The gene calls are TRBV10-2 and TRBJ1-6, with 7 bases that match TRBD1. CDR1 is WSHSY and CDR2 is SAAADI in the germline V gene. J lost 14 bases, V lost 4 bases, and 8 bases had no gene match. The CDR3 has 13 residues. The chain's CDR3 is CASSVGDSLSLHF. In nucleotides, the CDR3 is TGCGCCAGCAGTGTTGGGGACAGCTTGTCCCTCCACTTT.

V and J are TRBV19 and TRBJ2-1; D possibly uses TRBD1 or TRBD2 (5 bases each). This CDR3 has 16 residues. The germline V gene encodes CDR1 LNHDA and CDR2 SQIVND (reference sequence). Trimming cost V 5 bases and J 6 bases, with 20 bases left between them. CDR3: CASSPQPGFRGNEQFF. The CDR3 DNA sequence: TGTGCCAGTAGTCCCCAACCGGGATTTAGGGGCAATGAGCAGTTCTTC.

This clonotype appeared a few times. The rearrangement links TRBV29-1 to TRBJ2-5, with no clear D. The length of the CDR3 is 11 residues. The V end lost 5 bases, the J end lost 4 bases, and 8 bases lay between the germline ends. CDR1 is SQVTM and CDR2 is ANQGSEA in the germline V gene. Here the CDR3 reads CSVLGIETQYF. CDR3 DNA sequence: TGCAGCGTTTTGGGTATAGAGACCCAGTACTTC. The whole variable domain, remainder taken from reference TRBV29-1 and TRBJ2-5, is SAVISQKPSRDICQRGTSLTIQCQVDSQVTMMFWYRQQPGQSLTLIATANQGSEATYESGFVIDKFPISRPNLTFSTLTVSNMSPEDSSIYLCSVLGIETQYFGPGTRLLVL.

The table lists this clonotype with many counts. This rearrangement joins TRBV15 to TRBJ2-7; 7 positions agree with TRBD1. V shed 5 bases and J 4 bases; nucleotides not matched to a gene: 11. From germline, CDR1 is LNHNV and CDR2 YYDKDF (reference sequence). CDR3 length: 15 residues. CDR3 in amino acids: CATSPRPRQGYEQYF. Here the CDR3 DNA reads TGTGCCACCAGCCCCAGACCGAGACAGGGATACGAGCAGTACTTC.

This clonotype showed up many times. The CDR3 region is CASSLEPGQIYGYTF. The DNA for the CDR3 is TGTGCCAGCAGTTTAGAACCGGGACAGATCTATGGCTACACCTTC. This chain links TRBV27 with TRBJ1-2, with 7 bases matching TRBD1. This CDR3 is built from 15 residues. The V gene end was trimmed by 2 bases and the J gene end by 4 bases; junction bases not matched to a gene: 7. CDR1 and CDR2 from the germline V gene are MNHEY and SMNVEV (reference sequence).

This clonotype came up a few times. V usage is TRBV4-1 and J usage is TRBJ2-1; 8 bases match TRBD1. The germline CDR1 and CDR2 sequences are MGHRA and YSYEKL. The CDR3 consists of 17 residues. V trimming: 0 bases; J trimming: 7 bases; junction bases outside the gene matches: 11. DNA of the CDR3: TGCGCCAGCAGCCAAGAGCACCCCAGGACAGGGATGAATGAGCAGTTCTTC. This sequence encodes CASSQEHPRTGMNEQFF.